These 30 T cell receptor beta chains were all obtained from the same sample, sequenced in a study of T cell repertoires in cytomegalovirus infection. MiXCR was run by TCRdb on the reads, yielding one entry per CDR3 protein. Here the sample spans more than 400,000 distinct CDR3 sequences, around a quarter being singletons. Sequencing was carried out using PBMCs. The receptors originated from a human donor in good health (CMV status not recorded). Some clones in this sample may be carry-over from other donors' samples.

This clonotype showed up many times. The chain uses TRBV7-2 and TRBJ2-4; 8 nucleotides line up with TRBD1. Germline trimming cut 5 bases from V and 8 bases from J; bases unmatched to any gene: 8. Germline loops: CDR1 SGHTA, CDR2 FQGNSA. The CDR3 consists of 14 residues. CDR3: CASSRGQGGDIQYF. The CDR3 bases are TGTGCCAGCAGCCGCGGACAGGGAGGTGACATTCAGTACTTC.

The chain has TRBV6-5 and TRBJ1-6, with a possible D match to TRBD1 (5 bases). Germline V lookup: CDR1 MNHEY, CDR2 SVGAGI. The CDR3 has 15 residues. Trimming shortened V by 8 bases and J by 0 bases, and 11 bases separated the two germline ends. CDR3 bases: TGTGCCAGCTTGGACACGAGCTCCTATAATTCACCCCTCCACTTT. Its translation: CASLDTSSYNSPLHF.

The chain carries TRBV19 and TRBJ1-5; 7 positions agree with TRBD1. J gave up 5 bases and V 5 bases, and 9 bases lay outside the gene matches. The CDR3 runs to 15 residues. Germline lookup yields CDR1 LNHDA and CDR2 SQIVND (reference sequence). As DNA, the CDR3 is TGTGCCAGTAGTCTGTCGACAGGGACCCATCAGCCCCAGCATTTT. It encodes CASSLSTGTHQPQHF.

The CDR3 coding sequence is TGTGCCAGCAGTTACTCCCTAGCGGGGGCCCAAGAGACCCAGTACTTC. It codes for CASSYSLAGAQETQYF. The J gene is TRBJ2-5, the V gene TRBV6-5; 10 positions match TRBD2. With 0 bases clipped from V and 1 base from J, the junction kept 2 bases outside the gene matches. This CDR3 region has 16 residues. Looked up from germline, CDR1 is MNHEY and CDR2 is SVGAGI.

The chain couples TRBV5-1 to TRBJ2-7; 8 nucleotides line up with TRBD1. CDR3 length: 17 amino acids. V gave up 0 bases and J gave up 3 bases; unmatched junction bases: 11. Germline V gene data show CDR1 as SGHRS and CDR2 as YFSETQ. CDR3 sequence reads: CASSLGGAGGENYEQYV. CDR3 DNA: TGCGCCAGCAGCTTGGGAGGGGCAGGGGGCGAGAACTACGAGCAGTACGTC.

Only a few counts were recorded for this clonotype. The V call is TRBV20-1, the J call TRBJ2-7; D unclear. Trimming removed 0 bases at V and 0 bases at J, with 12 bases between. The germline V gene encodes CDR1 DFQATT and CDR2 SNEGSKA (reference sequence). This CDR3 is 15 amino acids long. The CDR3 is CSARDQSTISYEQYF. The CDR3, as DNA: TGCAGTGCTAGAGATCAATCGACCATCTCCTACGAGCAGTACTTC.

This chain connects TRBV7-2 to TRBJ1-6; D is uncertain. The CDR3 contains 17 residues. Germline values: CDR1 SGHTA, CDR2 FQGNSA. Trimming left V 5 bases short and J 2 bases short, with 16 bases between. In DNA form, the CDR3 reads TGTGCCAGCAGCGCCCGCGCGGGGTTCCCCTATAATTCACCCCTCCACTTT. Amino acid sequence: CASSARAGFPYNSPLHF.

This clonotype was seen a few times. This chain joins TRBV4-1 and TRBJ2-3; D perhaps matches TRBD2 (6 bases). Germline loops: CDR1 MGHRA, CDR2 YSYEKL. The CDR3 has 17 residues. The germline V and J ends were trimmed by 4 bases and 1 base, with 18 bases remaining between them. The CDR3 sequence: CASSRLLLADRTDTQYF. CDR3 nucleotides: TGCGCCAGCAGCCGACTCTTACTAGCCGACCGCACAGATACGCAGTATTTT.

This clonotype has only a few counts. An end of the junction differs from the germline gene, which may be a read error. The chain uses TRBV28 and TRBJ2-1, with 9 nucleotides matching TRBD2. Per the germline V gene, CDR1 is MDHEN and CDR2 is SYDVKM. The CDR3 has 12 residues. DNA of the CDR3: TGTGCCAGCAGTTTATTGTCTAGCGGGACCCACTTC. Translated: CASSLLSSGTHF.

This clonotype was recorded at least ten times. This rearrangement joins TRBV12-3 or TRBV12-4 to TRBJ2-1; 13 bases match TRBD2. Trimming took 5 bases from V and 0 from J; bases not matched to a gene: 7. The CDR3 extends over 18 amino acids. This CDR3 is CASSRGLAGDSSYNEQFF. The CDR3 DNA is TGTGCCAGCAGTAGAGGACTAGCGGGAGATAGCTCCTACAATGAGCAGTTCTTC.

The chain joins TRBV7-6 to TRBJ1-4, with D tentatively TRBD1 (5 bases). The V gene lost 5 bases and the J gene lost 0 bases, with 13 bases spanning the gap. Germline CDR1 is SGHVS and CDR2 is FNYEAQ. The CDR3 has 16 residues. This CDR3 is CASSPRVGATNEKLFF. In nucleotides, the CDR3 is TGTGCCAGCAGCCCCAGGGTAGGAGCAACTAATGAAAAACTGTTTTTT.

J is TRBJ2-6 and V is TRBV10-3; D unresolved. V was shortened by 11 bases and J by 4 bases, with 12 bases between the two germline ends. From germline, CDR1 is ENHRY and CDR2 SYGVKD. This CDR3 contains 13 residues. The CDR3 DNA reads TGTGCCGCTATGTCGGCCGGGGCCAACGTCCTGACTTTC. It is translated as CAAMSAGANVLTF.

This clonotype was observed a handful of times. V usage is TRBV24-1 and J usage is TRBJ1-2; 10 nucleotides line up with TRBD1. The CDR3 is 14 amino acids. Germline lookup yields CDR1 KGHDR and CDR2 SFDVKD. Trimming cost V 3 bases and J 7 bases; bases outside gene matches: 4. For the CDR3, the DNA is TGTGCCACCAGTGATCACGGACAGGGGGGTGGCTACACCTTC. Translation: CATSDHGQGGGYTF.

This clonotype was observed a few times. The J gene is TRBJ1-6, the V gene TRBV4-3, with 7 nucleotides matching TRBD1. Per the germline V gene, CDR1 is LGHNA and CDR2 is YSLEER. This CDR3 is 17 amino acids long. Trimming at V came to 0 bases and at J to 9 bases, leaving 11 bases not matched to a gene. Here the CDR3 DNA reads TGCGCCAGCAGCCAAGATATAGCCAGGGCAGGGGGTTCACCCCTCCACTTT. This encodes CASSQDIARAGGSPLHF.

This clonotype was seen a few times. This chain links TRBV6-2 or TRBV6-3 with TRBJ2-1; 15 nucleotides match TRBD2. Trimming removed 5 bases from V and 7 bases from J; junction bases left unmatched: 12. CDR1 and CDR2 (germline): MNHEY, SVGEGT. This CDR3 contains 18 residues. DNA for the CDR3: TGTGCCAGCAGTAAGGGAGGGGGTGGACTAGCGGGAGGGAATGAGCAGTTCTTC. Amino acid sequence: CASSKGGGGLAGGNEQFF.

The chain's CDR3 is CASSPGTSGRVKQETQYF. CDR3 DNA sequence: TGTGCCAGCAGCCCCGGGACTAGCGGGAGGGTTAAGCAAGAGACCCAGTACTTC. The chain employs TRBV7-2 and TRBJ2-5, with TRBD2 identical over 16 bases. Trimming removed 5 bases from V and 2 bases from J; junction bases left unmatched: 8. The CDR3 is made up of 18 amino acids. Germline lookup yields CDR1 SGHTA and CDR2 FQGNSA.

This clonotype was observed a handful of times. The J gene is TRBJ1-2, the V gene TRBV29-1; D might be TRBD1 (6 bases). The ends were cut back, 1 base at V and 6 bases at J, with 12 bases in the middle. There are 13 residues in the CDR3. Germline assignment: CDR1 SQVTM and CDR2 ANQGSEA. The CDR3: CSVEVNREHGYTF. CDR3 bases: TGCAGCGTTGAAGTGAACAGGGAACATGGCTACACCTTC.

This clonotype has just a few counts. This rearrangement joins TRBV12-3 or TRBV12-4 to TRBJ1-2; D may be TRBD1 (6 bases). CDR3 length: 13 residues. The germline V and J ends were trimmed by 6 bases and 10 bases, with 18 bases remaining between them. The CDR3 coding sequence is TGTGCCAGCAGCCTGGGACCAAGACAGGACTACACCTTC. Its protein product is CASSLGPRQDYTF.

Ten or more counts support this clonotype. V gene TRBV7-2 combines with J gene TRBJ2-7, with a weak D call TRBD2 (5 bases). The germline CDR1 and CDR2 sequences are SGHTA and FQGNSA. This CDR3 comprises 14 residues. V lost 5 bases, J lost 5 bases, and 16 bases lay in between. The CDR3 region is CASSHQRRRHEQYF. The CDR3 DNA sequence: TGTGCCAGCAGCCACCAGAGGAGGCGCCACGAGCAGTACTTC.

This clonotype occurred a few times. This chain joins TRBV6-4 and TRBJ2-3, with 12 bases identical to TRBD2. This CDR3 is 16 amino acids long. Germline CDR1 is MRHNA and CDR2 is SNTAGT. The V and J ends lost 5 bases and 4 bases, in that order; junction bases with no gene match: 7. The CDR3 here is CASSILAGGPSDTQYF. CDR3 coding DNA: TGTGCCAGCAGTATTCTAGCGGGAGGGCCCTCAGATACGCAGTATTTT.

The chain joins TRBV7-3 to TRBJ2-1; no clear D gene. The CDR3 has 12 amino acids. CDR1 is SGHTA and CDR2 is FQGTGA in the germline V gene. V was shortened by 5 bases and J by 9 bases, with 11 bases between the two germline ends. CDR3 sequence reads: CASSLQDSEQFF. For the CDR3, the DNA is TGTGCCAGCAGCCTGCAAGACTCTGAGCAGTTCTTC.

This clonotype has just a few counts. The rearrangement links TRBV5-6 to TRBJ2-7; perhaps D is TRBD1 or TRBD2 (6 bases each). In germline, CDR1 is SGHDT, CDR2 YYEEEE. The CDR3 runs to 15 residues. Trimming removed 1 base from V and 6 bases from J, with 17 bases in between. The CDR3 DNA reads TGTGCCAGCAGCTTGCCCGGGCCGGGGGCGGGCGAGCAGTACGTC. This codes for CASSLPGPGAGEQYV.

This clonotype was observed a few times. This chain links TRBV20-1 with TRBJ2-3; 7 bases match TRBD1. V shed 4 bases, J shed 0 bases, and the junction held 7 bases outside the gene matches. Germline loops: CDR1 DFQATT, CDR2 SNEGSKA (reference sequence). The CDR3 is 15 residues long. The CDR3 coding sequence is TGCAGTGCTACCTGGACAGGTTTAAGCACAGATACGCAGTATTTT. This gives the protein CSATWTGLSTDTQYF.

The chain has TRBV19 and TRBJ2-2; D gene unclear. Trimming left V 0 bases short and J 5 bases short, with 10 bases between. Germline lookup yields CDR1 LNHDA and CDR2 SQIVND (reference sequence). This CDR3 is built from 15 residues. The CDR3 nucleotides read TGTGCCAGTAGTATAGACCCTCTATTGACCGGGGAGCTGTTTTTT. Its translation: CASSIDPLLTGELFF. Using reference TRBV19 and TRBJ2-2 for the parts outside the CDR3, the full variable domain is DGGITQSPKYLFRKEGQNVTLSCEQNLNHDAMYWYRQDPGQGLRLIYYSQIVNDFQKGDIAEGYSVSREKKESFPLTVTSAQKNPTAFYLCASSIDPLLTGELFFGEGSRLTVL.

The chain has TRBV14 and TRBJ1-1; tentative D call: TRBD1 (5 bases). Germline V CDR1 and CDR2: SGHDN, FVKESK. V lost 0 bases and J lost 1, with 24 bases in between. The CDR3 loop spans 20 amino acids. The CDR3 nucleotides are TGTGCCAGCAGCCAAGAGGTGCTTCAGAGAGCAGGGAAAAAGAACACTGAAGCTTTCTTT. Its protein is CASSQEVLQRAGKKNTEAFF.

The chain couples TRBV10-3 to TRBJ2-1; D is perhaps TRBD2 (6 bases). CDR3 size: 15 residues. Looked up from germline, CDR1 is ENHRY and CDR2 is SYGVKD. The V end was cut by 4 bases, the J end by 4 bases, with 14 bases between. CDR3 DNA sequence: TGTGCCATCAGTGTGGGTAGCGGCCAATACAATGAGCAGTTCTTC. This encodes CAISVGSGQYNEQFF.

This clonotype showed up many times. The CDR3 is CASSFGGFGEKLFF. CDR3 nucleotides: TGTGCCAGCAGCTTTGGGGGCTTCGGCGAAAAACTGTTTTTT. The rearrangement links TRBV7-6 to TRBJ1-4; possibly TRBD1 for D (6 bases). The CDR3 runs 14 residues. Looked up from germline, CDR1 is SGHVS and CDR2 is FNYEAQ. V lost 3 bases to trimming and J lost 8 bases, with 13 bases between them. The full variable domain, rest sourced from reference TRBV7-6 and TRBJ1-4, is GAGVSQSPRYKVTKRGQDVALRCDPISGHVSLYWYRQALGQGPEFLTYFNYEAQQDKSGLPNDRFSAERPEGSISTLTIQRTEQRDSAMYRCASSFGGFGEKLFFGSGTQLSVL.

The chain combines TRBV28 with TRBJ1-3; 7 nucleotides line up with TRBD1. Germline V lookup: CDR1 MDHEN, CDR2 SYDVKM. Trimming removed 5 bases from V and 0 bases from J; junction bases left unmatched: 13. The CDR3 is made up of 18 amino acids. For the CDR3, the DNA is TGTGCCAGCAGTCCGCCGACAGGGAGGGGATTCTCTGGAAACACCATATATTTT. Amino acid sequence: CASSPPTGRGFSGNTIYF.

This chain connects TRBV24-1 to TRBJ1-1; no clear D gene. V gave up 4 bases and J gave up 4 bases, with 9 bases separating them. CDR1 is KGHDR, CDR2 SFDVKD, per germline. This CDR3 has 13 amino acids. CDR3 in amino acids: CATSENGLTEAFF. CDR3 in DNA: TGTGCCACCAGTGAGAACGGCCTCACTGAAGCTTTCTTT.

The chain combines TRBV11-1 with TRBJ2-7; D possibly uses TRBD1 or TRBD2 (5 bases each). The V end was cut by 5 bases, the J end by 2 bases, with 13 bases between. Germline values: CDR1 SGHAT, CDR2 FQDESV (reference sequence). This CDR3 is built from 14 residues. The CDR3 DNA sequence: TGTGCCAGCAGCCCGGGGACGGCACCCTACGAGCAGTACTTC. It is translated as CASSPGTAPYEQYF. The full variable domain, completed using reference TRBV11-1 and TRBJ2-7, is EAEVAQSPRYKITEKSQAVAFWCDPISGHATLYWYRQILGQGPELLVQFQDESVVDDSQLPKDRFSAERLKGVDSTLKIQPAELGDSAMYLCASSPGTAPYEQYFGPGTRLTVT.